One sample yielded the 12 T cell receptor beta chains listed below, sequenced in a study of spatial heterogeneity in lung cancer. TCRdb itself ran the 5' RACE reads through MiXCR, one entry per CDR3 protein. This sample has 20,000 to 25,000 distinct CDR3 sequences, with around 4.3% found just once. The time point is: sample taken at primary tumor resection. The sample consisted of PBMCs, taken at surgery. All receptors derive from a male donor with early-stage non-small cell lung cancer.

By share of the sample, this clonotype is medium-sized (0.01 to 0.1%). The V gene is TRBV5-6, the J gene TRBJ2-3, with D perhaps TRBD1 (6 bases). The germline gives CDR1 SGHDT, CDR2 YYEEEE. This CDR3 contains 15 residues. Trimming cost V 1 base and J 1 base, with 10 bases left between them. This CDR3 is CASSLLGAGTDTQYF. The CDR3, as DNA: TGTGCCAGCAGCTTGCTGGGGGCCGGCACAGATACGCAGTATTTT.

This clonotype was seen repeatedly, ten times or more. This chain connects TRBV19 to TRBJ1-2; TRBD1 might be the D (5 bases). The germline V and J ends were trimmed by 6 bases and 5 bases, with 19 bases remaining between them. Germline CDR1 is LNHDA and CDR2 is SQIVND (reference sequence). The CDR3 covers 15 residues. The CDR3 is CASSFQKGSSYGYTF. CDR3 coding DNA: TGTGCCAGTAGCTTTCAAAAGGGGAGTTCGTATGGCTACACCTTC. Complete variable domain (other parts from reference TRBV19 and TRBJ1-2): DGGITQSPKYLFRKEGQNVTLSCEQNLNHDAMYWYRQDPGQGLRLIYYSQIVNDFQKGDIAEGYSVSREKKESFPLTVTSAQKNPTAFYLCASSFQKGSSYGYTFGSGTRLTVV.

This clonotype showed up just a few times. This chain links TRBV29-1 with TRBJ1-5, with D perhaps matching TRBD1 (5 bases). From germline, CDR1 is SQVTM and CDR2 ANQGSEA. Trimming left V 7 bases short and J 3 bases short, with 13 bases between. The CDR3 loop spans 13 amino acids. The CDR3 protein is CSALGQNNQPQHF. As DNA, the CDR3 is TGCAGCGCTCTGGGGCAGAACAATCAGCCCCAGCATTTT.

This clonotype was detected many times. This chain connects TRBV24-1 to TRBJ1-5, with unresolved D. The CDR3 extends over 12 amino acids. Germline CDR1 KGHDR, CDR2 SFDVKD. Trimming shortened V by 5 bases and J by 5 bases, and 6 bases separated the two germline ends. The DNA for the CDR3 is TGTGCCACCAGTGTTGGAGATCAGCCCCAGCATTTT. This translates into CATSVGDQPQHF.

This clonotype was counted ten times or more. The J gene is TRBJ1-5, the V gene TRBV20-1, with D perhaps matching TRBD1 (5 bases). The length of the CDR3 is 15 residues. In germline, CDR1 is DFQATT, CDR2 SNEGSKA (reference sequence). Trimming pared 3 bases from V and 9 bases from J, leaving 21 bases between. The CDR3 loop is CSASRAAGLRGPQHF. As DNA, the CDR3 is TGCAGTGCTAGTCGGGCAGCAGGCCTAAGGGGGCCCCAGCATTTT.

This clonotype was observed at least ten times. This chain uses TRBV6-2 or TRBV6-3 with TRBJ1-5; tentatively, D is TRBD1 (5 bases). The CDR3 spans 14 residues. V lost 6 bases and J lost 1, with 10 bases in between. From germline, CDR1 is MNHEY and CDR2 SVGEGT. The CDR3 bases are TGTGCCAGCAGGGACAACAGGAGCAATCAGCCCCAGCATTTT. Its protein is CASRDNRSNQPQHF.

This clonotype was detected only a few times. CDR3 loop: CASSYSEVEPQHF. The CDR3 DNA sequence: TGTGCCAGCAGTTACAGTGAGGTCGAGCCCCAGCATTTT. The chain combines TRBV6-6 with TRBJ1-5; D remains ambiguous. This CDR3 is 13 amino acids long. V lost 2 bases and J lost 8, with 10 bases in between. CDR1 and CDR2 (germline): MNHNY, SVGAGI (reference sequence).

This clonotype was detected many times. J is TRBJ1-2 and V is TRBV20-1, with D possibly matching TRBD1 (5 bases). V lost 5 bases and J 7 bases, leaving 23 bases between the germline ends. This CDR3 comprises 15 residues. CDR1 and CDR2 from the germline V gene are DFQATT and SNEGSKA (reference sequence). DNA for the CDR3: TGCAGTGCTTCCACCATCCAGCAGGGCCCAAGTGGCTACACCTTC. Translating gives CSASTIQQGPSGYTF.

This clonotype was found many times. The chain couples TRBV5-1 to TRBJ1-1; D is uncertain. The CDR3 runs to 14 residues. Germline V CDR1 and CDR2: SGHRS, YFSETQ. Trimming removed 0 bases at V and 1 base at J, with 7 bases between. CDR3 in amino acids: CASSLEGRNTEAFF. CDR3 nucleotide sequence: TGCGCCAGCAGCTTGGAGGGCAGGAACACTGAAGCTTTCTTT. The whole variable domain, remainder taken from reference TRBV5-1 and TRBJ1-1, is KAGVTQTPRYLIKTRGQQVTLSCSPISGHRSVSWYQQTPGQGLQFLFEYFSETQRNKGNFPGRFSGRQFSNSRSEMNVSTLELGDSALYLCASSLEGRNTEAFFGQGTRLTVV.

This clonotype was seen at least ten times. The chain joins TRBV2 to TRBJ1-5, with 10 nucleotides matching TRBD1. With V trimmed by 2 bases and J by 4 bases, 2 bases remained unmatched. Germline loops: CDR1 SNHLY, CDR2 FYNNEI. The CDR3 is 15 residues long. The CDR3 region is CASSEMGQGNQPQHF. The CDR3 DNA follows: TGTGCCAGCAGTGAAATGGGACAGGGGAATCAGCCCCAGCATTTT.

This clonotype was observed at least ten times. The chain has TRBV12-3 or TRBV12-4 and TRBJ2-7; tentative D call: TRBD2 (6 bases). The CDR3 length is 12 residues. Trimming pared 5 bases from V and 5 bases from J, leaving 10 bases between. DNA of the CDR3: TGTGCCAGCAGTCCTGGGAGGAACGAGCAGTACTTC. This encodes CASSPGRNEQYF.

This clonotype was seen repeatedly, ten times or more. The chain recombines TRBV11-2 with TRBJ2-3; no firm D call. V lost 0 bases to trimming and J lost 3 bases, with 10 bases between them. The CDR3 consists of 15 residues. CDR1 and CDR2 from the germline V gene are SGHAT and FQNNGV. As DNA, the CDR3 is TGTGCCAGCAGCTTAGATCCTAGTCCGACAGATACGCAGTATTTT. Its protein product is CASSLDPSPTDTQYF.